This paragraph reports one T cell receptor beta chain. Looked up from germline, CDR1 is LGHNA and CDR2 is YNFKEQ. This CDR3 is built from 16 residues. After removal of 0 bases from V and 4 bases from J, the junction contained 5 bases not matched to a gene. Per the authors' pipeline: Cell counts per sample came from amplifying reference gene primers. Produced via immunoSEQ multiplex PCR; TCRdb's table is partial and in-frame only. The D gene and trimming were derived from the DNA, and the V and J assignments and clone size from that table. Here the sample spans approximately 140,000 clones, around 88% being singletons. This entry belongs to a study of blood T cell repertoires in COVID-19. Study as a whole: Specimens from acute and convalescent COVID-19 originated in the United States, Italy and Spain. PBMCs, B-cell-depleted T cells, or T cells provided the cDNA or gDNA that made up the material.

Sequences were obtained from peripheral blood. The chain uses TRBV4-2 and TRBJ2-2, with 7 bases identical to TRBD1. This TCR was sampled from a man aged 45-60 years with active or convalescent COVID-19. The CDR3 sequence: CASSQDARTGTGELFF. The CDR3 DNA sequence: TGTGCCAGCAGCCAAGACGCCAGGACAGGCACCGGGGAGCTGTTTTTT.